The 3 T cell receptor beta chains below all came from one sample that was sequenced in a study of T cells in Graves' hyperthyroidism and ophthalmopathy. RNA transcripts served as the template for amplifying TCR beta CDR3 regions. The study used the HTBI primer set for a first-round RT-PCR of the TCR CDR3. TCRdb passed the multiplex PCR reads through MiXCR, listing each CDR3 protein once. Here the sample spans under 350,000 distinct CDR3 sequences, 15% to 20% being singletons. Sample: blood. These receptors were taken from a woman in her forties or fifties with Graves' hyperthyroidism.

This clonotype has more than one count but fewer than ten. The V call is TRBV7-9, the J call TRBJ2-1, with 10 nucleotides matching TRBD2. The V segment lost 3 bases and the J segment 0 bases; nucleotides outside the gene matches: 8. CDR1 SEHNR and CDR2 FQNEAQ come from the germline V gene (reference sequence). This CDR3 spans 18 amino acids. This CDR3 reads CASSFASGGQDSYNEQFF. The CDR3 DNA sequence: TGTGCCAGCAGCTTCGCTAGCGGGGGTCAAGACTCCTACAATGAGCAGTTCTTC.

This clonotype was detected a few times. This rearrangement joins TRBV27 to TRBJ1-6; 11 nucleotides agree with TRBD1. From germline, CDR1 is MNHEY and CDR2 SMNVEV (reference sequence). The length of the CDR3 is 21 residues. J gave up 0 bases and V 5 bases, and 15 bases lay outside the gene matches. CDR3 nucleotides: TGTGCCAGCAGTCCCGTCCACCCGGGACAGGGGGGCCTCTCCTATAATTCACCCCTCCACTTT. This codes for CASSPVHPGQGGLSYNSPLHF.

This chain uses TRBV24-1 with TRBJ2-3, with 8 nucleotides matching TRBD1. This CDR3 region has 15 residues. Germline-derived CDR1 and CDR2 are KGHDR and SFDVKD. V lost 4 bases and J lost 3; bases outside the gene matches: 5. The CDR3 region has the DNA TGTGCCACCAGTGAAACCGACAGGGGTACAGATACGCAGTATTTT. Its translation: CATSETDRGTDTQYF.